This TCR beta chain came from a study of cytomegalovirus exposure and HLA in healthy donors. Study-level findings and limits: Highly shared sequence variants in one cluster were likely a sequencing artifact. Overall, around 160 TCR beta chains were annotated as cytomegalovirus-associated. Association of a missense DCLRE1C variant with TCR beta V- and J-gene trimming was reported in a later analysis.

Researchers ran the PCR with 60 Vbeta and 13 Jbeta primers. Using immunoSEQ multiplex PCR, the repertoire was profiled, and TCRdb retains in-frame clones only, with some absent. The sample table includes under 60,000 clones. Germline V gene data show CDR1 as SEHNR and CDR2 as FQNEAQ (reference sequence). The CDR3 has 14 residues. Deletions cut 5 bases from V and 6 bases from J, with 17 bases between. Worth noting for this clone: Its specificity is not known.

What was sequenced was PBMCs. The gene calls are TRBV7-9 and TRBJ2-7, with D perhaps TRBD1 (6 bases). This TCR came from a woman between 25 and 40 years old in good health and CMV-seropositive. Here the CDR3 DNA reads TGTGCCAGCAGCAAGACGAGGGGGTCCGGCGAGCAGTACTTC. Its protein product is CASSKTRGSGEQYF.